These 6 T cell receptor beta chains came from one sample sequenced in a study of T-cell reconstitution after alpha-beta-depleted transplantation in children. The TCRbeta library incorporated unique molecular identifiers. TCRdb re-called the PCR reads with MiXCR, one entry per CDR3 protein. This sample carries 700,000 to 950,000 distinct CDR3 sequences, under 20% of them seen once, and the ten largest clones take approximately 5%. The sequenced sample was PBMCs, mostly from graft donor cells, obtained 360 days after TCRalphabeta/CD19-depleted stem cell transplant. The receptors stem from a male patient younger than 18 who had a stem cell transplant for acute lymphoblastic leukemia, so the T cells may come from the graft donor.

The chain employs TRBV4-1 and TRBJ2-4; D unclear. Trimming left V 2 bases short and J 9 bases short, with 11 bases between. The V gene's germline CDR1 is MGHRA and CDR2 YSYEKL. This CDR3 is built from 13 residues. The CDR3 here is CASSQSFVGIQYF. The CDR3 DNA follows: TGCGCCAGCAGCCAAAGTTTCGTCGGCATTCAGTACTTC.

This clonotype appeared many times. The genes are TRBV29-1 and TRBJ2-1; 11 nucleotides match TRBD1. CDR3 length: 15 amino acids. J was trimmed by 0 bases and V by 7 bases; bases with no gene match: 5. The germline V gene has CDR1 SQVTM and CDR2 ANQGSEA. The CDR3 DNA reads TGCAGCGCTGGGACAGGGGGGAGCTCCTACAATGAGCAGTTCTTC. Translating it yields CSAGTGGSSYNEQFF.

The V gene is TRBV9, the J gene TRBJ1-1, with unresolved D. Looked up from germline, CDR1 is SGDLS and CDR2 is YYNGEE. Trimming took 0 bases from V and 0 from J, leaving 9 bases between them. The CDR3 spans 15 residues. The CDR3 DNA sequence: TGTGCCAGCAGCGTAGATCCCCTTATGAACACTGAAGCTTTCTTT. It encodes CASSVDPLMNTEAFF.

This chain uses TRBV20-1 with TRBJ1-6; the D gene is possibly TRBD1 (5 bases). The germline gives CDR1 DFQATT, CDR2 SNEGSKA (reference sequence). CDR3 length: 17 amino acids. With 3 bases removed from V and 0 bases from J, the gap between germline ends came to 15 bases. The CDR3 region has the DNA TGCAGTGCTAGCGTGGGGCGTGGGGTCTCCTATAATTCACCCCTCCACTTT. Translation gives CSASVGRGVSYNSPLHF.

This clonotype occurred a few times. The rearrangement uses TRBV15 and TRBJ2-7, with no clear D. The CDR3 contains 14 residues. Deletions cut 4 bases from V and 4 bases from J, with 14 bases between. Germline-derived CDR1 and CDR2 are LNHNV and YYDKDF (reference sequence). The CDR3 DNA sequence: TGTGCCACCAGCACCGGTGGTCAAACTTACGAGCAGTACTTC. It translates to CATSTGGQTYEQYF.

Notes on this clonotype: Its ends do not fully match the called genes, so a read error is possible. The chain employs TRBV18 and TRBJ2-7; D could derive from TRBD1 or TRBD2 (5 bases each). CDR1 KGHSH and CDR2 LQKENI come from the germline V gene. There are 16 residues in the CDR3. CDR3 protein: CASSPPFGDEPYQQYF. The CDR3 DNA follows: TGTGCCAGCTCACCACCGTTCGGGGACGAACCCTACCAGCAGTACTTC.